The T cell receptor (beta chain) under discussion was sequenced for a study of cytomegalovirus exposure and HLA in healthy donors. Findings of the study overall: In a later analysis, several top co-occurrence clusters appeared linked to parvovirus B19, influenza, CMV and Epstein-Barr virus. Most sequenced TCRs were rare (though some public TCRs occurred in many donors).

Each donor's status was that of a healthy bone marrow donor. About this clone: The antigen is unknown.

Vbeta (60) and Jbeta (13) primers were used in the PCR. The data were produced by immunoSEQ multiplex PCR, yet TCRdb's version contains in-frame clones alone and is incomplete. The top ten hold 2.2% of the sample, which has roughly 120,000 clones, under 90% seen once. This CDR3 contains 19 residues. Trimming shortened V by 3 bases and J by 0 bases, and 19 bases separated the two germline ends. Germline lookup yields CDR1 SGHDT and CDR2 YYEEEE. The origin of this receptor is a woman aged 25-40 years in good health and CMV-seronegative. Sequencing was performed on PBMCs. The rearrangement links TRBV5-6 to TRBJ2-6, with D possibly being TRBD2 (6 bases). In nucleotides, the CDR3 is TGTGCCAGCAGCTACTTATCTGGAGGGCCTGCCTCTGGGGCCAACGTCCTGACTTTC. It yields the protein CASSYLSGGPASGANVLTF.